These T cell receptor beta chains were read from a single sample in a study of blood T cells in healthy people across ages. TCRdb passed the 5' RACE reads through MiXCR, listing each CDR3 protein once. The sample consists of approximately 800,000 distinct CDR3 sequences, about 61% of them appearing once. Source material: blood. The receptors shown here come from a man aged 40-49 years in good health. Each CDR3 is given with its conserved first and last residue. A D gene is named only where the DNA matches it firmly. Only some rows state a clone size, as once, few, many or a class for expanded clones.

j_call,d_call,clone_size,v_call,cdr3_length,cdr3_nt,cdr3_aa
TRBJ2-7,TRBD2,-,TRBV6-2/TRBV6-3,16,TGTGCCAGCAGTTACTCTAGCGGGAGCTCCTACAATGAGCAGTACTTC,CASSYSSGSSYNEQYF
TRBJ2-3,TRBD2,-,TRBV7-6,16,TGTGCCAGCAGCTCCCCCCCGGGGGGAAACACAGATACGCAGTATTTT,CASSSPPGGNTDTQYF
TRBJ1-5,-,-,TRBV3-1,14,TGTGCCAGCAGCCAAGATACAGTTCCTCAGCCCCAGCATTTT,CASSQDTVPQPQHF
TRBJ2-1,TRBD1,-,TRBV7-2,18,TGTGCCAGCAGCTTAGGTTCTTCCGGGACAGGGATCTACAATGAGCAGTTCTTC,CASSLGSSGTGIYNEQFF
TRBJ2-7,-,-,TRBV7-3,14,TGTGCCAGCAGCCCCCAGACAGGTTCCTACGAGCAGTACTTC,CASSPQTGSYEQYF
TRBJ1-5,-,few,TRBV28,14,TGTGCCAGCAGTTCCGGGTATAGCAATCAGCCCCAGCATTTT,CASSSGYSNQPQHF
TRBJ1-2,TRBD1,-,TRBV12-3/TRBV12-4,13,TGTGCCAGCAGTTTCCGGGACAGGGAAGGCTACACCTTC,CASSFRDREGYTF
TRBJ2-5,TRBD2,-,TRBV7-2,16,TGTGCCAGCAGCACAGAATTCCTAGCGGGCCAAGAGACCCAGTACTTC,CASSTEFLAGQETQYF
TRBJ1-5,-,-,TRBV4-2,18,TGTGCCAGCAGCCAAGATATAGGAGAGGGCGGGGGCAATCAGCCCCAGCATTTT,CASSQDIGEGGGNQPQHF
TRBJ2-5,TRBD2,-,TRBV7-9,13,TGTGCCAGCAGCACGGGACTAGGAGAGACCCAGTACTTC,CASSTGLGETQYF
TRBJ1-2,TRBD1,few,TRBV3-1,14,TGTGCCAGCAGCCGGGACCAGGGGGCAGTTGGCTACACCTTC,CASSRDQGAVGYTF
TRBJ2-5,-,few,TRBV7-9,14,TGTGCCAGCAGCTACAGGGCTAGCGGAGAGACCCAGTACTTC,CASSYRASGETQYF
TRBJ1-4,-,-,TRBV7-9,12,TGTGCCAGCAGCTTAGAACACGAAAAACTGTTTTTT,CASSLEHEKLFF
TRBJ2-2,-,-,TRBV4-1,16,TGCGCCAGCAGCCAAGAAAAGGGATCGGCCACCGGGGAGCTGTTTTTT,CASSQEKGSATGELFF
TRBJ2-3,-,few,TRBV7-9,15,TGTGCCAGCAGGGAACAGGGTTTAGGCACAGATACGCAGTATTTT,CASREQGLGTDTQYF
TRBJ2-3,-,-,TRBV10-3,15,TGTGCCATCAGTGAGTTAAAGGGTAGCACAGATACGCAGTATTTT,CAISELKGSTDTQYF
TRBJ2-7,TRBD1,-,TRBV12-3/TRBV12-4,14,TGTGCCGGCAGTGCTCAGGGGGCCCACTACGAGCAGTACTTC,CAGSAQGAHYEQYF
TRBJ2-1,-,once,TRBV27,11,TGTGCCAGCAGTCGAACTCGAGCGCAGTTCTTC,CASSRTRAQFF
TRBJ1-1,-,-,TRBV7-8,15,TGTGCCAGCAGCTTAGTAAGAGGGCCGAACACTGAAGCTTTCTTT,CASSLVRGPNTEAFF
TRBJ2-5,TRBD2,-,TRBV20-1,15,TGCAGTGCCCGAGAAACTAGCGGGGGGGAAGAGACCCAGTACTTC,CSARETSGGEETQYF
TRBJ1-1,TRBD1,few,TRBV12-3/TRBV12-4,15,TGTGCCAGCAGTCCGAGACAGGGCCCGAACACTGAAGCTTTCTTT,CASSPRQGPNTEAFF
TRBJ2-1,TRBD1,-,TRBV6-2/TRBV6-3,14,TGTGCCAGCAGACGGACAGGGGCCTACAATGAGCAGTTCTTC,CASRRTGAYNEQFF
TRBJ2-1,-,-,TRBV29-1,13,TGCAGCGGTGGGGGGAATATTTACAATGAGCAGTTCTTC,CSGGGNIYNEQFF
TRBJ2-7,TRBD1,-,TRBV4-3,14,TGCGCCAGCAGCCGAGGGACAGGGGTCTACGAGCAGTACTTC,CASSRGTGVYEQYF
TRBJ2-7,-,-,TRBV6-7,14,TGTGCCAGCAGTTACCGCCCCACAGATTACGAGCAGTACTTC,CASSYRPTDYEQYF
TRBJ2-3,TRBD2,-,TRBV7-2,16,TGTGCCAGCAGCTTGCTAGCGGGAGGAAGTGTAGATACGCAGTATTTT,CASSLLAGGSVDTQYF
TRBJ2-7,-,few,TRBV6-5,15,TGTGCCAGCAGCCTCGTGGCGAGACAGGCCTACGAGCAGTACTTC,CASSLVARQAYEQYF
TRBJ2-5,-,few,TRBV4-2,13,TGTGCCAGCAGCCAAGATGAGCGGGAGACCCAGTACTTC,CASSQDERETQYF
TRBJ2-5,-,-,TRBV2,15,TGTGCCAGCAGTGACTTCCTGCGAGCCCAAGAGACCCAGTACTTC,CASSDFLRAQETQYF
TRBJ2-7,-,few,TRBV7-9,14,TGTGCCAGCAGCCCTATCCCTAGGGACTCCGAGCAGTACTTC,CASSPIPRDSEQYF
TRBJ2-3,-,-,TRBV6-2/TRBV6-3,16,TGTGCCAGCAGTTACACTACCATGGCTCGCACAGATACGCAGTATTTT,CASSYTTMARTDTQYF
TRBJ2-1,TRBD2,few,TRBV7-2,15,TGTGCCAGCAGAAAACTAGCGGGGTTTTCCAATGAGCAGTTCTTC,CASRKLAGFSNEQFF
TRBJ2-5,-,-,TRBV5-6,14,TGTGCCAGCAGCGTTACAGGGACTCGGGAGACCCAGTACTTC,CASSVTGTRETQYF
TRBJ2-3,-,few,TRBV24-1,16,TGTGCCACCAGTGATTTGGGTGGGAGTTCCCCAGATACGCAGTATTTT,CATSDLGGSSPDTQYF
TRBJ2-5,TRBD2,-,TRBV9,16,TGTGCCAGCAGCGCTGGGACTAGCGGGGTACAAGAGACCCAGTACTTC,CASSAGTSGVQETQYF
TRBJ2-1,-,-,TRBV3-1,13,TGTGCCAGCAGCCGCCCCACCGTCGATGAGCAGTTCTTC,CASSRPTVDEQFF
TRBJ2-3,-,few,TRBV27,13,TGTGCCAGCAGTTTGAGGGGAATGGATACGCAGTATTTT,CASSLRGMDTQYF
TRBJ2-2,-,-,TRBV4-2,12,TGTGCCAGCAGCCAAGACCACGGGGAGCTGTTTTTT,CASSQDHGELFF
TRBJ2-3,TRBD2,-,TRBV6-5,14,TGTGCCAGCAGTTTCGGACTAGCTAGAGATACGCAGTATTTT,CASSFGLARDTQYF
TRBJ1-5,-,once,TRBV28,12,TGTGCCAGCAGTTACTCCACCAGAACCCAGCATTTT,CASSYSTRTQHF
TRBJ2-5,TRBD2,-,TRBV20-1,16,TGCAGTGCCACCCGGGGAGGGAGCATTGTCCAAGAGACCCAGTACTTC,CSATRGGSIVQETQYF
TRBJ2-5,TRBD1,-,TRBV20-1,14,TGCAGTGCTCCGGACAGGAAAAACCAAGAGACCCAGTACTTC,CSAPDRKNQETQYF
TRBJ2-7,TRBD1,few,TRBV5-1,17,TGCGCCAGCAGCTTGGCCGGACAGGGGGCGCGGGCCTACGAGCAGTACTTC,CASSLAGQGARAYEQYF
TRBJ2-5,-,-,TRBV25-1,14,TGTGCCAGCAGTGATCGGGGCCCTTCGGAGACCCAGTACTTC,CASSDRGPSETQYF
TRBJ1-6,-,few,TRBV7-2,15,TGTGCCAGCAGCCAAGACAGGATACAAAATTCACCCCTCCACTTT,CASSQDRIQNSPLHF
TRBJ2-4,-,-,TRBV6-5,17,TGTGCCAGCAGTTACTCCCTCCCCGGGACGGAGCAAAACATTCAGTACTTC,CASSYSLPGTEQNIQYF
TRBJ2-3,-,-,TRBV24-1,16,TGTGCCACCAGTGACCCGGGGAGCCTCAGCACAGATACGCAGTATTTT,CATSDPGSLSTDTQYF
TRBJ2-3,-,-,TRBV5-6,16,TGTGCCAGCAGTCACTTCGAGAAAATACGCACAGATACGCAGTATTTT,CASSHFEKIRTDTQYF
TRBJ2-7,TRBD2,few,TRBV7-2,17,TGTGCCAGCAGCTCAATACCGAGCGGGGGGCTTTTTTACGAGCAGTACTTC,CASSSIPSGGLFYEQYF
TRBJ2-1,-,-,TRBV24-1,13,TGTGCCACCAGTGACCCCGAACGCAGTGAGCAGTTCTTC,CATSDPERSEQFF
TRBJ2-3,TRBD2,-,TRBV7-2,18,TGTGCCAGCAGCTTACGATTAGAGCGGGGACGCCGGACAGATACGCAGTATTTT,CASSLRLERGRRTDTQYF
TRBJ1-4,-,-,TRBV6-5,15,TGTGCCAGCCGGGGGGGCCTCGCAACTAATGAAAAACTGTTTTTT,CASRGGLATNEKLFF
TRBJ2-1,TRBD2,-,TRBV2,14,TGTGCCAGCAGTGGGACTAGCGGGAGGAATGAGCAGTTCTTC,CASSGTSGRNEQFF